This entry lists 19 T cell receptor beta chains sequenced from one sample in a study of blood T cell repertoires in COVID-19 (dated by TCRdb to 2019 to 2021). Libraries were made using the immunoSEQ multiplex PCR assay. TCRdb's version of the immuneACCESS table is confined to in-frame rearrangements and falls short of the full clone set. An unresolved V gene accounts for under half of the shortfall where checked; the remainder is of unknown origin. The sample table contains over 120,000 clones; only one count was recorded for around 82% of them. The ten top clones hold 35% to 45% of the sample. The sample comprised peripheral blood. These receptors all come from a human donor in a cohort sampled during active COVID-19.

This chain connects TRBV30 to TRBJ1-4; TRBD1 aligns across 12 bases. V was pared by 4 bases and J by 8 bases, with 8 bases of the junction left unmatched. The CDR3 length is 15 residues. Germline assignment: CDR1 GTSNPN and CDR2 SVGIG (reference sequence). This chain's CDR3 is CAWIHTGTGGEKLFF. As DNA, the CDR3 is TGTGCCTGGATACACACCGGGACAGGGGGCGAAAAACTGTTTTTT.

The chain carries TRBV11-1 and TRBJ2-1; no reliable D call. The CDR3 spans 13 residues. The germline gives CDR1 SGHAT, CDR2 FQDESV (reference sequence). Trimming left V 5 bases short and J 1 base short, with 6 bases between. The CDR3 DNA sequence: TGTGCCAGCAGCCTAAATTCCTACAATGAGCAGTTCTTC. Its translation is CASSLNSYNEQFF.

J is TRBJ2-3 and V is TRBV5-1, with D possibly being TRBD2 (5 bases). CDR1 SGHRS and CDR2 YFSETQ come from the germline V gene. Trimming left V 1 base short and J 3 bases short, with 15 bases between. The CDR3 runs to 16 residues. The CDR3 nucleotides are TGCGCCAGCAGCTTGTCACCTACCGAGGGTACAGATACGCAGTATTTT. Protein product: CASSLSPTEGTDTQYF.

The V call is TRBV5-1, the J call TRBJ2-5, with 11 bases fitting TRBD2. The V and J ends lost 3 bases and 2 bases, in that order; junction bases with no gene match: 3. Germline assignment: CDR1 SGHRS and CDR2 YFSETQ. CDR3 length equals 15 residues. CDR3 sequence: CASSSGTSGQETQYF. CDR3 nucleotide sequence: TGCGCCAGCAGCTCGGGGACTAGCGGACAAGAGACCCAGTACTTC. Combining the CDR3 with reference TRBV5-1 and TRBJ2-5 gives the whole variable domain KAGVTQTPRYLIKTRGQQVTLSCSPISGHRSVSWYQQTPGQGLQFLFEYFSETQRNKGNFPGRFSGRQFSNSRSEMNVSTLELGDSALYLCASSSGTSGQETQYFGPGTRLLVL.

This clone was observed a handful of times. The chain uses TRBV19 and TRBJ1-5; weak D call: TRBD1 (5 bases). Trimming removed 1 base at V and 9 bases at J, with 16 bases between. The length of the CDR3 is 15 residues. Germline CDR1 is LNHDA and CDR2 is SQIVND (reference sequence). CDR3 amino acids: CASSIAAGGVRPQHF. For the CDR3, the DNA is TGTGCCAGTAGTATAGCCGCGGGGGGGGTGAGGCCCCAGCATTTT. Looking up the rest from reference TRBV19 and TRBJ1-5 gives the full variable domain: DGGITQSPKYLFRKEGQNVTLSCEQNLNHDAMYWYRQDPGQGLRLIYYSQIVNDFQKGDIAEGYSVSREKKESFPLTVTSAQKNPTAFYLCASSIAAGGVRPQHFGDGTRLSIL.

The V call is TRBV27, the J call TRBJ2-5; 7 bases line up with TRBD1. V shed 7 bases, J shed 1 base, and the junction held 6 bases outside the gene matches. The CDR3 runs to 14 residues. CDR1 is MNHEY, CDR2 SMNVEV, per germline (reference sequence). The chain's CDR3 is CASKGQRIQETQYF. CDR3 DNA: TGTGCCAGCAAGGGACAGCGGATCCAAGAGACCCAGTACTTC.

The chain recombines TRBV10-3 with TRBJ2-1, with 10 bases that match TRBD1. V was pared by 4 bases and J by 7 bases, with 7 bases of the junction left unmatched. The CDR3 is 15 residues long. Germline loops: CDR1 ENHRY, CDR2 SYGVKD. This CDR3 reads CAISVTGQGPNEQFF. Here the CDR3 DNA reads TGTGCCATCAGTGTTACGGGACAGGGGCCAAATGAGCAGTTCTTC.

This clone was counted between two and nine times. This CDR3 is CASRTSGGLTGELFF. CDR3 sequence (DNA): TGTGCCAGCCGGACTAGCGGGGGATTAACCGGGGAGCTGTTTTTT. The rearrangement uses TRBV19 and TRBJ2-2; TRBD2 matches 13 bases. The V gene's germline CDR1 is LNHDA and CDR2 SQIVND (reference sequence). With 9 bases clipped from V and 5 bases from J, the junction kept 6 bases outside the gene matches. The CDR3 is 15 amino acids.

J is TRBJ2-7 and V is TRBV10-3; possibly TRBD1 for D (7 bases). The germline V gene has CDR1 ENHRY and CDR2 SYGVKD. The CDR3 spans 12 residues. V lost 6 bases to trimming and J lost 4 bases, with 10 bases between them. CDR3 DNA: TGTGCCATCAGCCAGGGGGGTTACGAGCAGTACTTC. Amino acids: CAISQGGYEQYF.

The chain is built from TRBV3-1 (or the pseudogene TRBV3-2) and TRBJ1-6; 7 bases are shared with TRBD1. This CDR3 region has 16 residues. Germline V gives CDR1 LGHDT, CDR2 YNNKEL (reference sequence). The trim removed 3 bases at V and 7 bases at J, leaving 9 bases unmatched. DNA for the CDR3: TGTGCCAGCAGCCAGGCCGGGACAGTACTAAATTCACCCCTCCACTTT. Encoded protein: CASSQAGTVLNSPLHF.

The chain carries TRBV19 and TRBJ1-5; D gene ambiguous. Germline V gene lookup returns CDR1 LNHDA and CDR2 SQIVND (reference sequence). Trimming took off 7 bases at V and 2 bases at J, with 15 bases between the two ends. There are 15 residues in the CDR3. This chain's CDR3 is CASIEGTRGNQPQHF. In DNA form, the CDR3 reads TGTGCCAGTATCGAAGGCACTCGGGGCAATCAGCCCCAGCATTTT.

The chain employs TRBV3-1 (or the pseudogene TRBV3-2) and TRBJ1-3, with D tentatively TRBD1 (6 bases). The ends were cut back, 2 bases at V and 4 bases at J, with 12 bases in the middle. This CDR3 spans 15 amino acids. In germline, CDR1 is LGHDT, CDR2 YNNKEL (reference sequence). The CDR3 sequence is CASSQLTTGGNTIYF. The DNA of the CDR3 is TGTGCCAGCAGCCAATTAACGACAGGAGGAAACACCATATATTTT.

This clone was counted a single time. The chain links TRBV2 to TRBJ2-5; perhaps TRBD2 as D (5 bases). V was pared by 7 bases and J by 7 bases, with 16 bases between. Per the germline V gene, CDR1 is SNHLY and CDR2 is FYNNEI. CDR3 length: 13 amino acids. The CDR3 DNA reads TGTGCCAGCAACCCTATTGCCGAGGGGACCCAGTACTTC. Translating it yields CASNPIAEGTQYF.

DNA for the CDR3: TGTGCCAGCGGCCGGGACAGGTCCAATCAGCCCCAGCATTTT. It yields the protein CASGRDRSNQPQHF. J is TRBJ1-5 and V is TRBV27, with 8 nucleotides matching TRBD1. The CDR3 covers 14 residues. Germline CDR1 MNHEY, CDR2 SMNVEV (reference sequence). V lost 8 bases to trimming and J lost 3 bases; unmatched junction nucleotides: 6.

The chain has TRBV12-3 or TRBV12-4 and TRBJ2-3; a weak D match, TRBD1 (5 bases). Trimming cost V 5 bases and J 6 bases, with 9 bases left between them. This CDR3 region has 12 residues. Here the CDR3 DNA reads TGTGCCAGCAGTCAGGGCGCGGATACGCAGTATTTT. Translating it yields CASSQGADTQYF.

The chain recombines TRBV6-5 with TRBJ1-4; no reliable D call. Trimming removed 6 bases at V and 6 bases at J, with 8 bases between. Germline values: CDR1 MNHEY, CDR2 SVGAGI. The CDR3 covers 12 residues. This CDR3 is CASSSRDEKLFF. The CDR3 nucleotides are TGTGCCAGCAGCTCCCGAGATGAAAAACTGTTTTTT.

The V and J genes are TRBV12-5 and TRBJ2-1; D is unresolved. Per germline, CDR1 LGHNT and CDR2 FRNRAP. The V and J ends lost 6 bases and 8 bases respectively, with 14 bases between them. This CDR3 comprises 13 residues. DNA for the CDR3: TGTGCTAGTGGCCGTACAGTGATGTATGAGCAGTTCTTC. It codes for CASGRTVMYEQFF.

The V and J genes are TRBV28 and TRBJ1-2; D is unresolved. The CDR3 consists of 10 residues. V was trimmed by 11 bases and J by 5 bases, leaving 9 bases between them. The germline V gene has CDR1 MDHEN and CDR2 SYDVKM. Here the CDR3 reads CACQRYGYTF. The CDR3 DNA reads as TGTGCCTGCCAGCGGTATGGCTACACCTTC.

V and J are TRBV21-1 and TRBJ1-5; the DNA was not compared with TRBD1, the D call given in the table. TRBV21-1 is given as a pseudogene. There are 17 residues in the CDR3. CDR3 DNA sequence: TGTGCCAGCAGCAAAGCCAAGACAGGGAAGAGCAATCAGCCCCAGCATTTT. Amino acid sequence: CASSKAKTGKSNQPQHF.